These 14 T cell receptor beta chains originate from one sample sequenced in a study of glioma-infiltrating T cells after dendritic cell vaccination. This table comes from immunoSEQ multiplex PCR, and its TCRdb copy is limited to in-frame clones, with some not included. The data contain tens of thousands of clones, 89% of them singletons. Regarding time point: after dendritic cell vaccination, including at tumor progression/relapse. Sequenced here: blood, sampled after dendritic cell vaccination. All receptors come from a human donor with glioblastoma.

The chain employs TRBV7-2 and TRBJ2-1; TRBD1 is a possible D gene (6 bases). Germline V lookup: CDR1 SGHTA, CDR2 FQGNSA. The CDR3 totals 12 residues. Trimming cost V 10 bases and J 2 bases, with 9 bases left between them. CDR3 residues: CAIRQAYNEQFF. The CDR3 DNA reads TGTGCCATTAGACAGGCCTACAATGAGCAGTTCTTC.

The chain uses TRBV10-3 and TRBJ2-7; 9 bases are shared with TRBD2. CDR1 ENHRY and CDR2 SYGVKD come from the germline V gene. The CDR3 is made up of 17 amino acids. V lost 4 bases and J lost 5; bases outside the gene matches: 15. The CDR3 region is CAISALPVGREGHEQYF. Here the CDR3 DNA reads TGTGCCATCAGTGCCCTGCCAGTTGGGCGGGAGGGCCACGAGCAGTACTTC.

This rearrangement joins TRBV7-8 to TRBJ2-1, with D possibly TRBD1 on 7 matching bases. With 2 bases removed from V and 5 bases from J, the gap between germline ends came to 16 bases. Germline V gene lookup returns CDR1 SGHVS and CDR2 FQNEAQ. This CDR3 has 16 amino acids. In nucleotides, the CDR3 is TGTGCCAGCAGCTTATGGGACAGAGGGACTGACAATGAGCAGTTCTTC. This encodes CASSLWDRGTDNEQFF.

CDR3 loop: CASRDRRMSNTGELFF. The CDR3 DNA is TGCGCCAGCAGAGACAGGAGGATGTCGAACACCGGGGAGCTGTTTTTT. The chain couples TRBV5-1 to TRBJ2-2, with D possibly being TRBD1 (6 bases). The V gene's germline CDR1 is SGHRS and CDR2 YFSETQ. Between the trimmed V and J ends, which lost 5 bases and 0 bases, there was a span of 14 bases. This CDR3 comprises 16 residues.

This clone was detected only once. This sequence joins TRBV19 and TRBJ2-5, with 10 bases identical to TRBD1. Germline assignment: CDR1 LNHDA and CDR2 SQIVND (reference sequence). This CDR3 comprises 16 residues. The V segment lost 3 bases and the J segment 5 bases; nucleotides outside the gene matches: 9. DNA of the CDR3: TGTGCCAGTAGTATTCATGGGGGACAGGGGTGGGAGACCCAGTACTTC. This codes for CASSIHGGQGWETQYF. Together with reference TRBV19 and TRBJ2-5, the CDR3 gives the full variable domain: DGGITQSPKYLFRKEGQNVTLSCEQNLNHDAMYWYRQDPGQGLRLIYYSQIVNDFQKGDIAEGYSVSREKKESFPLTVTSAQKNPTAFYLCASSIHGGQGWETQYFGPGTRLLVL.

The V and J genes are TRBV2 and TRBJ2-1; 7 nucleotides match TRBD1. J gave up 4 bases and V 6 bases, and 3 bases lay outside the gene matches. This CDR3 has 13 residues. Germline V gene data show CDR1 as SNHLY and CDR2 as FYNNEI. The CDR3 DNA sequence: TGTGCCAGCAGGGACAGGTCTTACAATGAGCAGTTCTTC. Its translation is CASRDRSYNEQFF. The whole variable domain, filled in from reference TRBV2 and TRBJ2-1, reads EPEVTQTPSHQVTQMGQEVILRCVPISNHLYFYWYRQILGQKVEFLVSFYNNEISEKSEIFDDQFSVERPDGSNFTLKIRSTKLEDSAMYFCASRDRSYNEQFFGPGTRLTVL.

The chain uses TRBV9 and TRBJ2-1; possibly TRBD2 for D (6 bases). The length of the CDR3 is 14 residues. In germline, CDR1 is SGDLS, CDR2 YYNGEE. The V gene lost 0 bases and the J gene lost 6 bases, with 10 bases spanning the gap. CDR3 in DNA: TGTGCCAGCAGCGTAGGAAGGGACTTCAATGAGCAGTTCTTC. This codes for CASSVGRDFNEQFF.

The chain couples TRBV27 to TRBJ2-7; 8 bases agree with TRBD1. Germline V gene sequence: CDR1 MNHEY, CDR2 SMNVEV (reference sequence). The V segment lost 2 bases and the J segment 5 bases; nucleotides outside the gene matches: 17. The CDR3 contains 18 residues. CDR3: CASSLGVGWTGFSNEQYF. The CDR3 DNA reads TGTGCCAGCAGTTTAGGTGTCGGCTGGACAGGGTTTTCCAACGAGCAGTACTTC.

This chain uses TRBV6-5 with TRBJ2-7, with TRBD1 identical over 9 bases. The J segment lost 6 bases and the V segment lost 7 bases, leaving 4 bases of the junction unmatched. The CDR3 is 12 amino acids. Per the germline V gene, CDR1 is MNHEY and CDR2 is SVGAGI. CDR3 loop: CASMGQGFEQYF. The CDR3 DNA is TGTGCCAGCATGGGACAGGGTTTCGAGCAGTACTTC.

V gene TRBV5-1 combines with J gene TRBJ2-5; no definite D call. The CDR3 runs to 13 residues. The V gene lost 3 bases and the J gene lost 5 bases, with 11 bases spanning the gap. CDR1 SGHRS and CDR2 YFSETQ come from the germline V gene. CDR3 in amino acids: CASSSTGWETQYF. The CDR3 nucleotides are TGCGCCAGCAGCTCGACTGGTTGGGAGACCCAGTACTTC.

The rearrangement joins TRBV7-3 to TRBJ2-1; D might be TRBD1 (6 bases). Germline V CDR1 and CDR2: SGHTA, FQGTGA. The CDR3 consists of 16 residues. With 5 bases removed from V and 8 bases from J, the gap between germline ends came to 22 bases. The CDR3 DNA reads TGTGCCAGCAGCCCCGGGCAGGGGCCGGGGATGGATGAGCAGTTCTTC. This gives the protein CASSPGQGPGMDEQFF.

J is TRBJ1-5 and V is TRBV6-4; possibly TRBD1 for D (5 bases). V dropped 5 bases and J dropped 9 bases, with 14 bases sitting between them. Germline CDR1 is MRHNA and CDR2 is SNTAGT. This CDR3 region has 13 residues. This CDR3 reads CASSPQGSGPQHF. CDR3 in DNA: TGTGCCAGCAGTCCCCAGGGTTCGGGGCCCCAGCATTTT.

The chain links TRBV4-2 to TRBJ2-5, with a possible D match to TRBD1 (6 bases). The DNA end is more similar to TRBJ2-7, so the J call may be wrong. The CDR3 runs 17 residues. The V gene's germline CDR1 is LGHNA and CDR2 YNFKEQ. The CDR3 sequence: CASSQDGAGAGIYEQYF. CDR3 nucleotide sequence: TGTGCCAGCAGCCAAGATGGGGCAGGGGCCGGGATCTACGAGCAGTACTTC.

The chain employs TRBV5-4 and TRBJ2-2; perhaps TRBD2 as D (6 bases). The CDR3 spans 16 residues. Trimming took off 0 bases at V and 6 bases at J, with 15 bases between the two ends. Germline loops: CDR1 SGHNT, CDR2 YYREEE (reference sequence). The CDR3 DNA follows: TGTGCCAGCAGCTTGGCCGAGACTAGGAGTTCCGGGGAGCTGTTTTTT. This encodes CASSLAETRSSGELFF.